These 22 T cell receptor beta chains came from one sample sequenced in a study of response to subunit inactivated influenza vaccine. TCRdb reprocessed the RT-PCR reads with MiXCR, giving one entry per CDR3 protein. The sample records around 650,000 distinct CDR3 sequences, approximately 14% being singletons. This material consisted of PBMCs from blood, taken roughly 13 days after vaccination. Every receptor here comes from a man in his fifties who received an inactivated influenza vaccine.

This clonotype came up a few times. The chain carries TRBV12-3 or TRBV12-4 and TRBJ2-4; D ambiguous. V lost 3 bases and J lost 9, with 12 bases in between. This CDR3 has 13 residues. The CDR3 region is CASSFRAEGIQYF. CDR3 bases: TGTGCCAGCAGTTTCCGGGCCGAAGGCATTCAGTACTTC.

The chain recombines TRBV25-1 with TRBJ2-1; 9 nucleotides match TRBD1. CDR3 length: 15 residues. Germline CDR1 and CDR2: MGHDK and SYGVNS. The V and J ends lost 8 bases and 6 bases, in that order; junction bases with no gene match: 11. CDR3 amino acids: CASWAGTGWGNEQFF. The CDR3 coding sequence is TGTGCCAGCTGGGCCGGGACAGGGTGGGGCAATGAGCAGTTCTTC.

The chain joins TRBV5-1 to TRBJ2-3; TRBD2 might be the D (6 bases). The CDR3 spans 15 residues. Germline CDR1 is SGHRS and CDR2 is YFSETQ. Trimming cost V 2 bases and J 3 bases, with 13 bases left between them. This CDR3 reads CASSLLAQGTDTQYF. The CDR3 nucleotides are TGCGCCAGCAGCTTACTAGCCCAGGGAACAGATACGCAGTATTTT. The whole variable domain, remainder taken from reference TRBV5-1 and TRBJ2-3, is KAGVTQTPRYLIKTRGQQVTLSCSPISGHRSVSWYQQTPGQGLQFLFEYFSETQRNKGNFPGRFSGRQFSNSRSEMNVSTLELGDSALYLCASSLLAQGTDTQYFGPGTRLTVL.

This clonotype showed up just once. The chain combines TRBV5-1 with TRBJ2-2; D may be TRBD1 (5 bases). CDR3 length: 15 residues. The V end was cut by 6 bases, the J end by 7 bases, with 19 bases between. Germline V gene data show CDR1 as SGHRS and CDR2 as YFSETQ. CDR3 nucleotides: TGCGCCAGCAAGATGATGCAGGGAAGTTTCGGGGAGCTGTTTTTT. Residues: CASKMMQGSFGELFF.

This clonotype was counted a few times. The chain joins TRBV3-1 to TRBJ2-1, with D possibly TRBD2 on 8 matching bases. In germline, CDR1 is LGHDT, CDR2 YNNKEL (reference sequence). Trimming removed 3 bases from V and 8 bases from J, with 23 bases in between. The CDR3 extends over 17 amino acids. The CDR3 protein is CASSHLKGAGGIDEQFF. The CDR3 region has the DNA TGTGCCAGCAGCCATCTCAAGGGGGCGGGGGGAATCGATGAGCAGTTCTTC.

With regard to this clonotype: A junction end diverges from the germline sequence, so it may reflect a read error. The chain has TRBV12-3 or TRBV12-4 and TRBJ2-2; TRBD1 or TRBD2 may be the D gene (5 bases each). The CDR3 covers 15 residues. DNA of the CDR3: TGTGTCAGCAGTTTTCGAGGGGCCAACACCGGGGAGCTGTTTTTT. Its protein is CVSSFRGANTGELFF.

V gene TRBV4-2 combines with J gene TRBJ2-2; D not certain. The CDR3 loop spans 16 amino acids. The germline CDR1 and CDR2 sequences are LGHNA and YNFKEQ. V was trimmed by 0 bases and J by 6 bases, leaving 14 bases between them. This CDR3 is CASSQEFSISSGELFF. The CDR3 DNA is TGTGCCAGCAGCCAAGAATTTAGTATCAGTTCCGGGGAGCTGTTTTTT.

This clonotype was seen at least ten times. V gene TRBV10-3 combines with J gene TRBJ2-7, with 7 bases fitting TRBD1. The length of the CDR3 is 14 residues. CDR1 is ENHRY, CDR2 SYGVKD, per germline. V dropped 3 bases and J dropped 2; count of bases not matched to a gene: 4. CDR3 sequence reads: CAISEQGFTYEQYF. In nucleotides, the CDR3 is TGTGCCATCAGTGAACAGGGGTTCACCTACGAGCAGTACTTC.

This clonotype was counted only a few times. V is TRBV4-3 and J is TRBJ2-1, with 7 bases lining up with TRBD1. V trimming: 2 bases; J trimming: 9 bases; junction bases outside the gene matches: 10. The CDR3 spans 15 residues. The germline V gene has CDR1 LGHNA and CDR2 YSLEER. CDR3 sequence: CASSQKGARGTEQFF. The CDR3 nucleotides are TGCGCCAGCAGCCAAAAGGGGGCCCGGGGAACTGAGCAGTTCTTC.

The chain employs TRBV10-3 and TRBJ1-6, with D unclear. Trimming cost V 2 bases and J 3 bases, with 11 bases left between them. The CDR3 is 16 amino acids. Germline assignment: CDR1 ENHRY and CDR2 SYGVKD. CDR3 nucleotides: TGTGCCATCAGTGAGAACCGGGGAAACTATAATTCACCCCTCCACTTT. Protein: CAISENRGNYNSPLHF.

The chain carries TRBV28 and TRBJ2-3; D may be TRBD1 (5 bases). The CDR3 consists of 15 residues. CDR1 MDHEN and CDR2 SYDVKM come from the germline V gene. Between the trimmed V and J ends, which lost 6 bases and 2 bases, there was a span of 15 bases. CDR3 sequence reads: CASSLGAAYTDTQYF. DNA of the CDR3: TGTGCCAGCAGCCTAGGGGCCGCTTACACAGATACGCAGTATTTT. Together with reference TRBV28 and TRBJ2-3, the CDR3 gives the full variable domain: DVKVTQSSRYLVKRTGEKVFLECVQDMDHENMFWYRQDPGLGLRLIYFSYDVKMKEKGDIPEGYSVSREKKERFSLILESASTNQTSMYLCASSLGAAYTDTQYFGPGTRLTVL.

The V and J genes are TRBV6-1 and TRBJ2-2, with TRBD1 matching 11 bases. Trimming removed 8 bases from V and 2 bases from J; junction bases left unmatched: 4. Germline V gene data show CDR1 as MNHNS and CDR2 as SASEGT. The CDR3 sequence is 15 residues long. CDR3 loop: CASQGTGGNTGELFF. For the CDR3, the DNA is TGTGCCAGCCAAGGGACAGGGGGAAACACCGGGGAGCTGTTTTTT.

There are a few counts of this clonotype. This rearrangement joins TRBV7-2 to TRBJ2-7; no definite D call. Per germline, CDR1 SGHTA and CDR2 FQGNSA. The germline V and J ends were trimmed by 1 base and 0 bases, with 16 bases remaining between them. The CDR3 extends over 17 amino acids. In DNA, the CDR3 is TGTGCCAGCAGCTTAGTTTCGGTCGGGCTGAGCTCCTACGAGCAGTACTTC. This gives the protein CASSLVSVGLSSYEQYF. The complete variable domain, with remaining parts taken from reference TRBV7-2 and TRBJ2-7, reads GAGVSQSPSNKVTEKGKDVELRCDPISGHTALYWYRQSLGQGLEFLIYFQGNSAPDKSGLPSDRFSAERTGGSVSTLTIQRTQQEDSAVYLCASSLVSVGLSSYEQYFGPGTRLTVT.

This clonotype was seen repeatedly, ten times or more. The chain links TRBV11-3 to TRBJ2-3, with D perhaps TRBD1 (5 bases). The V gene lost 0 bases and the J gene lost 1 base, with 8 bases spanning the gap. The CDR3 totals 15 residues. Germline lookup yields CDR1 SGHNT and CDR2 YENEEA. The CDR3 protein is CASSLDQGRTDTQYF. In DNA form, the CDR3 reads TGTGCCAGCAGCTTAGATCAGGGCCGCACAGATACGCAGTATTTT.

CDR3 amino acids: CASSYDRLNYGYTF. Written as DNA, the CDR3 is TGTGCCAGCAGTTACGACAGGCTTAACTATGGCTACACCTTC. V and J are TRBV6-5 and TRBJ1-2, with a weak D call TRBD1 (6 bases). V lost 2 bases and J 1 base, leaving 8 bases between the germline ends. The CDR3 is 14 amino acids. Germline V gene sequence: CDR1 MNHEY, CDR2 SVGAGI.

This clonotype was seen a few times. The V and J genes are TRBV4-2 and TRBJ1-5; 7 nucleotides agree with TRBD1. Germline values: CDR1 LGHNA, CDR2 YNFKEQ. The CDR3 has 16 amino acids. V lost 0 bases to trimming and J lost 6 bases; unmatched junction nucleotides: 8. The CDR3 loop is CASSQDRGGAGQPQHF. CDR3 nucleotides: TGTGCCAGCAGCCAAGATAGAGGGGGCGCGGGTCAGCCCCAGCATTTT.

This clonotype was recorded a few times. V usage is TRBV7-9 and J usage is TRBJ2-2; D unclear. Germline V CDR1 and CDR2: SEHNR, FQNEAQ (reference sequence). With 2 bases removed from V and 2 bases from J, the gap between germline ends came to 6 bases. CDR3 length: 14 residues. This CDR3 reads CASSLPQNTGELFF. The CDR3 DNA follows: TGTGCCAGCAGCTTACCCCAAAACACCGGGGAGCTGTTTTTT.

The gene calls are TRBV6-5 and TRBJ2-1; no definite D call. Trimming cost V 4 bases and J 0 bases, with 13 bases left between them. Germline values: CDR1 MNHEY, CDR2 SVGAGI. The CDR3 has 16 amino acids. CDR3 coding DNA: TGTGCCAGCAGTTTACGACAACTGAGCTCCTACAATGAGCAGTTCTTC. Translated, it gives CASSLRQLSSYNEQFF.

The CDR3 here is CASSLSSAMRGYTF. Written as DNA, the CDR3 is TGTGCCAGCAGTTTATCATCCGCCATGCGTGGCTACACCTTC. The chain employs TRBV27 and TRBJ1-2; D gene ambiguous. The CDR3 consists of 14 residues. Trimming pared 0 bases from V and 7 bases from J, leaving 12 bases between. Germline V lookup: CDR1 MNHEY, CDR2 SMNVEV (reference sequence).

This clonotype turned up a few times. The chain employs TRBV4-3 and TRBJ2-7; D is possibly TRBD1 (6 bases). V lost 1 base, J lost 3 bases, and 13 bases lay in between. The germline CDR1 and CDR2 sequences are LGHNA and YSLEER. This CDR3 has 15 amino acids. CDR3 sequence (DNA): TGCGCCAGCAGCCAAGCGGTGGGGGCCTACTACGAGCAGTACTTC. This gives the protein CASSQAVGAYYEQYF.

This rearrangement joins TRBV7-2 to TRBJ1-1; no clear D gene. Germline values: CDR1 SGHTA, CDR2 FQGNSA. Deletions cut 0 bases from V and 10 bases from J, with 9 bases between. The CDR3 loop spans 12 amino acids. CDR3 protein: CASSLAGLGAFF. Here the CDR3 DNA reads TGTGCCAGCAGCTTAGCAGGGCTGGGAGCTTTCTTT.

This clonotype has only a few counts. The chain links TRBV12-3 or TRBV12-4 to TRBJ1-1, with D possibly matching TRBD1 (6 bases). The CDR3 loop spans 13 amino acids. V shed 2 bases and J shed 4 bases, with 8 bases lying between them. DNA for the CDR3: TGTGCCAGCAGTTTAAAGACAGGCACTGAAGCTTTCTTT. Translated: CASSLKTGTEAFF.